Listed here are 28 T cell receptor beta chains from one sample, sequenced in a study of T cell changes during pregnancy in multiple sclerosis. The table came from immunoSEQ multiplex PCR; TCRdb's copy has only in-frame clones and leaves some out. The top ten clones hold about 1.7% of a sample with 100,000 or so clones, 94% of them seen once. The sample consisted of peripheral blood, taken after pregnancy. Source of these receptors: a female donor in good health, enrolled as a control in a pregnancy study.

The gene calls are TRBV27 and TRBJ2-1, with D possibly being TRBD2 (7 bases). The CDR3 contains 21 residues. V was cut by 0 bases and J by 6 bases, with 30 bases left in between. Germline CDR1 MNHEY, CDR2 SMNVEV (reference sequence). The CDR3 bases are TGTGCCAGCAGTTTATCGATATGGGGTGAGGTACGGGACTACAGGGTCAATGAGCAGTTCTTC. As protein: CASSLSIWGEVRDYRVNEQFF.

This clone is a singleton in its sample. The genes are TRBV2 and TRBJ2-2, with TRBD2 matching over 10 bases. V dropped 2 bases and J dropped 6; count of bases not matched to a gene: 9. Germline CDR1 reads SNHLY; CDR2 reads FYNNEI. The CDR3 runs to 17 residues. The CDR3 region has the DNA TGTGCCAGCAGTGAATTGGTAGCGGGAGGATTAGCCGGGGAGCTGTTTTTT. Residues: CASSELVAGGLAGELFF.

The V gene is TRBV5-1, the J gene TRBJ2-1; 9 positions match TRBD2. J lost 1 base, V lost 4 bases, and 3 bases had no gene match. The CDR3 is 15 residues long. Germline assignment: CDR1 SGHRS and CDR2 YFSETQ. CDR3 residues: CASSPGLASYNEQFF. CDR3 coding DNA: TGCGCCAGCAGCCCGGGACTAGCTTCCTACAATGAGCAGTTCTTC.

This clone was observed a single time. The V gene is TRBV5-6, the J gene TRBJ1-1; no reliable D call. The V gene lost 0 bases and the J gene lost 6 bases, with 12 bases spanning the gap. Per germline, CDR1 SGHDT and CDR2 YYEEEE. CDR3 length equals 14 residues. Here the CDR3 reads CASSLVPTGAEAFF. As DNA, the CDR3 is TGTGCCAGCAGCTTGGTACCCACCGGGGCTGAAGCTTTCTTT.

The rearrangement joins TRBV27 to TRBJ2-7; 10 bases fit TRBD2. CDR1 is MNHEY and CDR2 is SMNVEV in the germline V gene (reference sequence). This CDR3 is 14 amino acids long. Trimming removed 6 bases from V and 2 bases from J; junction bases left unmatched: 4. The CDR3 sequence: CASSRTSGTYEQYF. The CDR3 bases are TGTGCCAGCAGCCGGACTAGCGGAACCTACGAGCAGTACTTC.

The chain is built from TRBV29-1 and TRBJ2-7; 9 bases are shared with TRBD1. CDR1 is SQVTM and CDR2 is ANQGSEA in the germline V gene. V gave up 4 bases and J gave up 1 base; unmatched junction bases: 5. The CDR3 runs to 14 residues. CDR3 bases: TGCAGCGTTGTTAAAGGGACAGGGTCCTACGAGCAGTACTTC. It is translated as CSVVKGTGSYEQYF.

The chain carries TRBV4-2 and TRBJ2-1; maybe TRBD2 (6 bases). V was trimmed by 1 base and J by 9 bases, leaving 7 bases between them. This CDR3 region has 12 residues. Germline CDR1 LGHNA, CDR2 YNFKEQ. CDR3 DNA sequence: TGTGCCAGCAGCCAAGCGCGGGGTGAGCAGTTCTTC. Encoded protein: CASSQARGEQFF.

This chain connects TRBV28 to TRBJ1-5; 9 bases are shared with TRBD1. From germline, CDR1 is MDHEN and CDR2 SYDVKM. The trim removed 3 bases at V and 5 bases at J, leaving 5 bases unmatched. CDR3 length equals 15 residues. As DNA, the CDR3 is TGTGCCAGCAGTTTCTCGGGACAGGGAGATCAGCCCCAGCATTTT. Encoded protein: CASSFSGQGDQPQHF. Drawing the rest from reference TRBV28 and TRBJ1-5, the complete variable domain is DVKVTQSSRYLVKRTGEKVFLECVQDMDHENMFWYRQDPGLGLRLIYFSYDVKMKEKGDIPEGYSVSREKKERFSLILESASTNQTSMYLCASSFSGQGDQPQHFGDGTRLSIL.

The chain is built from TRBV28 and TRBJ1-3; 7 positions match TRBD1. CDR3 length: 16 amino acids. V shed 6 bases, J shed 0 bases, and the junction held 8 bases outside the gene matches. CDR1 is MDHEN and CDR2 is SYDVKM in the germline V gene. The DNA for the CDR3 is TGTGCCAGCAGACTGGGACAGTCCTACTCTGGAAACACCATATATTTT. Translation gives CASRLGQSYSGNTIYF.

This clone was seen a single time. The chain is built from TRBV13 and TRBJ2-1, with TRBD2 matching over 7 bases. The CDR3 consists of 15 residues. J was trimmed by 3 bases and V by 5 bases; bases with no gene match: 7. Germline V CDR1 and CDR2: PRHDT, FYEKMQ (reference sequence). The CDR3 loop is CASSLKLALYNEQFF. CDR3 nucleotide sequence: TGTGCCAGCAGCCTAAAACTAGCGCTCTACAATGAGCAGTTCTTC. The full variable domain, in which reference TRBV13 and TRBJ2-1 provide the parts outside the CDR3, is AAGVIQSPRHLIKEKRETATLKCYPIPRHDTVYWYQQGPGQDPQFLISFYEKMQSDKGSIPDRFSAQQFSDYHSELNMSSLELGDSALYFCASSLKLALYNEQFFGPGTRLTVL.

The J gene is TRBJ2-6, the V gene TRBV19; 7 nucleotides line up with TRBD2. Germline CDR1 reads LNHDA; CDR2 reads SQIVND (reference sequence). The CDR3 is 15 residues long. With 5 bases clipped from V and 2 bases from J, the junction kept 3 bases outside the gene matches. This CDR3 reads CASSHRGAGANVLTF. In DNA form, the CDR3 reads TGTGCCAGTAGTCACCGGGGGGCTGGGGCCAACGTCCTGACTTTC.

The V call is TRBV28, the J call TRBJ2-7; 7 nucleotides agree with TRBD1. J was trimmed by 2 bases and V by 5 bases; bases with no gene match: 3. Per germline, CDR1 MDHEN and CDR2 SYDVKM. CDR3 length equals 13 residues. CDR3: CASSRGQPYEQYF. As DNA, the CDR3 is TGTGCCAGCAGTCGGGGACAGCCCTACGAGCAGTACTTC.

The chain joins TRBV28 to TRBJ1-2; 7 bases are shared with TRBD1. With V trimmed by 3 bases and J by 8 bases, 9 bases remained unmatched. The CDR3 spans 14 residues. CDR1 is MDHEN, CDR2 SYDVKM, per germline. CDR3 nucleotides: TGTGCCAGCAGTTTCGGTGACAGGGTAAAGGGCTACACCTTC. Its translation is CASSFGDRVKGYTF.

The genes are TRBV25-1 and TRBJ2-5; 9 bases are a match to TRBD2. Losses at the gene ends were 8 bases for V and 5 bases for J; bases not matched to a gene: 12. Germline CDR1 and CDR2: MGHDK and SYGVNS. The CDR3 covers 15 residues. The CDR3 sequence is CASSALSGSFETQYF. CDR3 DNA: TGTGCCAGCTCTGCCCTTAGCGGGAGTTTCGAGACCCAGTACTTC.

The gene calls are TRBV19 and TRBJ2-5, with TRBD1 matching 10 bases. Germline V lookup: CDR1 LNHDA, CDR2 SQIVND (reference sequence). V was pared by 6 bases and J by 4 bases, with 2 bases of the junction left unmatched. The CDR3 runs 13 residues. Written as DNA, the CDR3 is TGTGCCAGTAGGGGGACAGGGGTAGAGACCCAGTACTTC. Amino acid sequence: CASRGTGVETQYF.

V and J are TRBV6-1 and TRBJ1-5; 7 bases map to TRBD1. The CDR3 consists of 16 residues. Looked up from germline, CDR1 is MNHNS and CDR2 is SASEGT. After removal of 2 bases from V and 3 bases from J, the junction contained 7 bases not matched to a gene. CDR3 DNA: TGTGCCAGCAGTGAATTGACAGGGTCCTACAATCAGCCCCAGCATTTT. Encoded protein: CASSELTGSYNQPQHF.

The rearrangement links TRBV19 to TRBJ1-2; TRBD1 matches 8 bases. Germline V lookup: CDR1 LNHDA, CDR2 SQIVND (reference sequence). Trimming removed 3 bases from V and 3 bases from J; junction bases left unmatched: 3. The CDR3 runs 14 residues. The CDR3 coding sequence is TGTGCCAGTAGTATCGACAGGGGATACTATGGCTACACCTTC. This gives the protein CASSIDRGYYGYTF.

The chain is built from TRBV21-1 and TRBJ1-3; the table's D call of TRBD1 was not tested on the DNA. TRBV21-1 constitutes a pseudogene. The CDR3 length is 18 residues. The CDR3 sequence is CASSKDDSILHSGNTIYF. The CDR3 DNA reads TGTGCCAGCAGCAAAGATGACAGCATCCTTCACTCTGGAAACACCATATATTTT.

The CDR3 loop reads CASSDGVLLPQHF. CDR3 nucleotides: TGTGCCAGCAGTGACGGGGTCTTATTACCCCAGCATTTT. J is TRBJ1-5 and V is TRBV6-1; D is undetermined. From germline, CDR1 is MNHNS and CDR2 SASEGT. The CDR3 runs to 13 residues. Trimming shortened V by 3 bases and J by 10 bases, and 13 bases separated the two germline ends.

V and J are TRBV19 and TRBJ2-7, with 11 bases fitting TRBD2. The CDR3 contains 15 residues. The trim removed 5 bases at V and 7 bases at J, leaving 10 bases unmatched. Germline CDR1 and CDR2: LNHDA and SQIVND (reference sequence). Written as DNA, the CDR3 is TGTGCCAGTAGTCCGAGACTAGCGGGAAGACGGGAGCAGTACTTC. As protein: CASSPRLAGRREQYF.

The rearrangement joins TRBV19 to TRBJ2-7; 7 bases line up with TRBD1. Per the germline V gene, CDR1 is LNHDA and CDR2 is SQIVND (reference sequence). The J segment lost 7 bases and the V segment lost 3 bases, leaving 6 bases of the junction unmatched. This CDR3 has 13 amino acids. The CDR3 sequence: CASSIGQDREQYF. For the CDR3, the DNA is TGTGCCAGTAGTATTGGACAGGATCGGGAGCAGTACTTC.

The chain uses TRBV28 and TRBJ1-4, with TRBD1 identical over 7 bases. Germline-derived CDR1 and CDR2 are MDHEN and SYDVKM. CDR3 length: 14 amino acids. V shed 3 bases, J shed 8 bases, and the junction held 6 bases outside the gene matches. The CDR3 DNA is TGTGCCAGCAGTTTCAGCTACAGGGGAGAAAAACTGTTTTTT. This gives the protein CASSFSYRGEKLFF.

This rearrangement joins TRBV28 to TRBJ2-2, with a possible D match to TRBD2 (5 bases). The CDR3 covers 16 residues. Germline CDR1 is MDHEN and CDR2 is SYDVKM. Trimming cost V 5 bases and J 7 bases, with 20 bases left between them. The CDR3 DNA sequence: TGTGCCAGCAGTCCCACCCTTAGAGGGAGTGGCGGGGAGCTGTTTTTT. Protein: CASSPTLRGSGGELFF.

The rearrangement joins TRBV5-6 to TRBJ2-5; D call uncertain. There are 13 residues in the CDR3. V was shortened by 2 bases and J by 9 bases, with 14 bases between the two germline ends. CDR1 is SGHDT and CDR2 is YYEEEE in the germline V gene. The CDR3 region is CASSFTTPSPQYF. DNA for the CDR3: TGTGCCAGCAGCTTTACGACACCTTCTCCCCAGTACTTC. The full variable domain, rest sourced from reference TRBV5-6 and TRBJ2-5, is DAGVTQSPTHLIKTRGQQVTLRCSPKSGHDTVSWYQQALGQGPQFIFQYYEEEERQRGNFPDRFSGHQFPNYSSELNVNALLLGDSALYLCASSFTTPSPQYFGPGTRLLVL.

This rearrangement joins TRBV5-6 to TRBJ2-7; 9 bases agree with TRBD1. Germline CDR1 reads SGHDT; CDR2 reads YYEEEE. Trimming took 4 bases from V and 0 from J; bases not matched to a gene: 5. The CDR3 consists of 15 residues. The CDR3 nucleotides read TGTGCCAGCAGCCAGGGACAGGGATACTCCTACGAGCAGTACTTC. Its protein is CASSQGQGYSYEQYF.

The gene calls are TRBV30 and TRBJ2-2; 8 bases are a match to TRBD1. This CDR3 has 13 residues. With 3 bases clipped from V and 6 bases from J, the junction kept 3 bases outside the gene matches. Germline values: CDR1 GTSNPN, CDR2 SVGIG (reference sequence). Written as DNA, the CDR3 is TGTGCCTGGAGGGACAGGGTGGCCGGGGAGCTGTTTTTT. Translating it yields CAWRDRVAGELFF.

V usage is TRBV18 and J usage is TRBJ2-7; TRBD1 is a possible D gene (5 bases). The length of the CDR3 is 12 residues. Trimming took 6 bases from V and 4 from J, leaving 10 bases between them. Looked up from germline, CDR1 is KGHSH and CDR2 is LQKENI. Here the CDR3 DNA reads TGTGCCAGCTCGACGAAGGGGTACGAGCAGTACTTC. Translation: CASSTKGYEQYF.

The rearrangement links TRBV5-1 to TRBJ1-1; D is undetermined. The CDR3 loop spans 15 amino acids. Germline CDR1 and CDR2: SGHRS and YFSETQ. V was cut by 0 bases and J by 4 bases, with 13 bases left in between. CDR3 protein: CASSLEAGFITEAFF. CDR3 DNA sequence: TGCGCCAGCAGCTTGGAAGCGGGTTTTATCACTGAAGCTTTCTTT.